This T cell receptor beta chain was obtained from a study of lymphopenia after photon versus proton radiotherapy. Whole-study results and caveats: Post-nadir TCR diversity decline inversely tracked overall survival among those who died. Photon-treated patients lost naive T cells and TCR diversity; proton-treated stayed stable. Better survival with proton therapy was suggested as possible, not demonstrated. After the lymphocyte nadir, photon-treated repertoires showed oligoclonal expansion, especially of CD8+ Temra cells.

Produced via immunoSEQ multiplex PCR; TCRdb's table is partial and in-frame only. The sample lists 55,000 to 70,000 clones, approximately 90% occurring once. Comments on this clone: Its antigen remains unknown.

V dropped 4 bases and J dropped 2 bases, with 12 bases sitting between them. The CDR3 spans 14 residues. Germline CDR1 and CDR2: SQVTM and ANQGSEA. The origin of this receptor is a woman in her 70s with pancreatic cancer. The sample consisted of peripheral blood, taken from a patient treated with photon-based radiotherapy. The genes are TRBV29-1 and TRBJ1-5; D uncertain. The CDR3 bases are TGCAGCGTTGCAGATTCTGACGGCAATCAGCCCCAGCATTTT. Protein product: CSVADSDGNQPQHF.